Presented here are 29 T cell receptor beta chains from one specimen sequenced in a study of spatial heterogeneity in lung cancer. The sample's time point: blood at routine non-recurrence follow-up after resection. TCRdb re-derived calls from the 5' RACE reads in MiXCR, one entry per CDR3 protein. Found here are over 45,000 distinct CDR3 sequences, about 11% of them singletons; the top ten hold roughly a third. The sample consisted of PBMCs, taken at follow-up. Receptor source: a male donor with early-stage non-small cell lung cancer.

This clonotype was picked up many times. This rearrangement joins TRBV29-1 to TRBJ2-1; TRBD2 matches 7 bases. From germline, CDR1 is SQVTM and CDR2 ANQGSEA. The CDR3 is 14 residues long. Germline trimming cut 4 bases from V and 3 bases from J; bases unmatched to any gene: 6. DNA for the CDR3: TGCAGCGTTGCGAAGAGCGGGGACTACAATGAGCAGTTCTTC. It is translated as CSVAKSGDYNEQFF.

This clonotype was counted only a few times. The genes are TRBV29-1 and TRBJ1-1, with a possible D match to TRBD1 (5 bases). This CDR3 has 12 amino acids. CDR1 and CDR2 (germline): SQVTM, ANQGSEA. The V end was cut by 4 bases, the J end by 10 bases, with 16 bases between. The DNA of the CDR3 is TGCAGCGTTGTGGTTAATAGGGGAAGAGCTTTCTTT. It yields the protein CSVVVNRGRAFF.

Remarks on this clonotype: The junction differs from germline at one of its ends, possibly a read error. The rearrangement links TRBV4-3 to TRBJ2-7; no clear D. Germline lookup yields CDR1 LGHNA and CDR2 YSLEER. The CDR3 has 16 residues. The CDR3 protein is CASSEDRTGTSYEQYF. The CDR3 region has the DNA TGCGCCAGCAGCGAAGACCGAACGGGTACCAGCTACGAGCAGTACTTC.

This clonotype has more than one count but fewer than ten. This chain links TRBV5-1 with TRBJ2-1; tentatively, D is TRBD2 (5 bases). The CDR3 is 15 residues long. Trimming stripped 7 bases from V and 8 bases from J, with 22 bases between. The germline CDR1 and CDR2 sequences are SGHRS and YFSETQ. The CDR3, as DNA: TGCGCCAGCTCATGGGGAGCCGGACTTGGGGATGAGCAGTTCTTC. Its translation: CASSWGAGLGDEQFF. Based on the CDR3 plus reference TRBV5-1 and TRBJ2-1, the full variable domain is KAGVTQTPRYLIKTRGQQVTLSCSPISGHRSVSWYQQTPGQGLQFLFEYFSETQRNKGNFPGRFSGRQFSNSRSEMNVSTLELGDSALYLCASSWGAGLGDEQFFGPGTRLTVL.

This clonotype was found many times. The gene calls are TRBV5-6 and TRBJ1-5, with D unresolved. Germline-derived CDR1 and CDR2 are SGHDT and YYEEEE. CDR3 size: 14 residues. The V end was cut by 1 base, the J end by 6 bases, with 11 bases between. The DNA for the CDR3 is TGTGCCAGCAGCTTGCTCGGTCAGAGTCAGCCCCAGCATTTT. Its translation is CASSLLGQSQPQHF. Full variable domain (remainder filled in from reference TRBV5-6 and TRBJ1-5): DAGVTQSPTHLIKTRGQQVTLRCSPKSGHDTVSWYQQALGQGPQFIFQYYEEEERQRGNFPDRFSGHQFPNYSSELNVNALLLGDSALYLCASSLLGQSQPQHFGDGTRLSIL.

This clonotype occurred many times. The CDR3 nucleotides are TGTGCCAGCAGTTTCGGGGGGCAGGGAGAGACCCAGTACTTC. Residues: CASSFGGQGETQYF. This chain joins TRBV12-3 or TRBV12-4 and TRBJ2-5, with TRBD2 as a possible D gene (7 bases). This CDR3 is 14 amino acids long. V lost 3 bases, J lost 4 bases, and 12 bases lay in between.

There are many counts of this clonotype. The chain couples TRBV19 to TRBJ1-5; no firm D call. CDR1 is LNHDA and CDR2 is SQIVND in the germline V gene (reference sequence). This CDR3 contains 14 residues. Between the trimmed V and J ends, which lost 10 bases and 5 bases, there was a span of 18 bases. The CDR3 coding sequence is TGTGCCACACTGCACGGCACTTTCGATCAGCCCCAGCATTTT. Translation: CATLHGTFDQPQHF.

In this sample, this clonotype turned up a few times. The rearrangement links TRBV4-1 to TRBJ1-6; D uncertain. CDR1 MGHRA and CDR2 YSYEKL come from the germline V gene. V lost 5 bases and J 2 bases, leaving 13 bases between the germline ends. There are 16 residues in the CDR3. This chain's CDR3 is CASSFNQRPYNSPLHF. In DNA form, the CDR3 reads TGCGCCAGCAGCTTTAACCAGCGGCCCTATAATTCACCCCTCCACTTT.

This clonotype was seen only a few times. V and J are TRBV29-1 and TRBJ1-2, with 8 bases identical to TRBD1. The ends lost 6 bases at V and 8 bases at J; junction bases unmatched: 5. The germline CDR1 and CDR2 sequences are SQVTM and ANQGSEA. This CDR3 comprises 11 residues. The CDR3: CSVGQGGGYTF. DNA of the CDR3: TGCAGCGTCGGACAGGGAGGCGGCTACACCTTC.

There are a few counts of this clonotype. This rearrangement joins TRBV7-3 to TRBJ2-7; D call uncertain. The length of the CDR3 is 12 residues. Germline V gene data show CDR1 as SGHTA and CDR2 as FQGTGA. Trimming took off 1 base at V and 3 bases at J, with 4 bases between the two ends. CDR3 coding DNA: TGTGCCAGCAGCTTAAACCTCTACGAGCAGTACTTC. Protein: CASSLNLYEQYF.

A few counts support this clonotype. This chain links TRBV3-1 with TRBJ2-1, with D perhaps matching TRBD1 or TRBD2 (6 bases each). This CDR3 region has 14 residues. Germline loops: CDR1 LGHDT, CDR2 YNNKEL (reference sequence). The V gene lost 3 bases and the J gene lost 2 bases, with 8 bases spanning the gap. Here the CDR3 DNA reads TGTGCCAGCAGCCAGGAGGGGGCCTACAATGAGCAGTTCTTC. This encodes CASSQEGAYNEQFF.

Of note for this clonotype: This may stem from a read error, because a much larger clone lies one nucleotide away. V gene TRBV4-3 combines with J gene TRBJ2-3; 7 bases line up with TRBD2. From germline, CDR1 is LGHNA and CDR2 YSLEER. The CDR3 consists of 16 residues. The CDR3 bases are TGCACCAGCAGCCAAGATCGCGGGGGACCGACAGATACGCAGTATTTT. Its protein is CTSSQDRGGPTDTQYF.

On this clonotype itself: An end of the junction differs from the germline gene, which may be a read error. The chain is built from TRBV7-2 and TRBJ2-3; 8 bases match TRBD2. There are 13 residues in the CDR3. CDR1 is SGHTA and CDR2 is FQGNSA in the germline V gene. This CDR3 is CASSLEGSGVSGF. CDR3 nucleotide sequence: TGTGCCAGCAGCTTAGAAGGTAGCGGGGTCTCCGGTTTT. The full variable domain, in which reference TRBV7-2 and TRBJ2-3 provide the parts outside the CDR3, is GAGVSQSPSNKVTEKGKDVELRCDPISGHTALYWYRQSLGQGLEFLIYFQGNSAPDKSGLPSDRFSAERTGGSVSTLTIQRTQQEDSAVYLCASSLEGSGVSGFGPGTRLTVL.

This clonotype was picked up many times. V is TRBV29-1 and J is TRBJ2-3; D uncertain. This CDR3 contains 14 residues. The V end was cut by 4 bases, the J end by 4 bases, with 15 bases between. CDR1 is SQVTM and CDR2 is ANQGSEA in the germline V gene. CDR3: CSVGRRAPPDTQYF. CDR3 sequence (DNA): TGCAGCGTTGGCCGACGGGCCCCCCCAGATACGCAGTATTTT.

This clonotype was counted ten times or more. This chain connects TRBV20-1 to TRBJ2-3, with 7 bases aligning to TRBD2. This CDR3 comprises 13 residues. Germline CDR1 reads DFQATT; CDR2 reads SNEGSKA (reference sequence). Losses at the gene ends were 3 bases for V and 2 bases for J; bases not matched to a gene: 2. The CDR3 spells CSASGGYTDTQYF. The CDR3 DNA sequence: TGCAGTGCTAGCGGGGGGTACACAGATACGCAGTATTTT.

In its sample, this clonotype was seen many times. This chain uses TRBV20-1 with TRBJ2-7, with TRBD1 matching 8 bases. This CDR3 has 12 amino acids. The V gene end was trimmed by 5 bases and the J gene end by 5 bases; junction bases not matched to a gene: 5. CDR1 is DFQATT and CDR2 is SNEGSKA in the germline V gene (reference sequence). The CDR3 here is CSARQGIDEQYF. In DNA form, the CDR3 reads TGCAGTGCTCGACAGGGGATTGACGAGCAGTACTTC.

This clonotype appeared a few times. The chain carries TRBV5-1 and TRBJ2-5; TRBD2 is a possible D gene (5 bases). This CDR3 region has 17 residues. Germline CDR1 and CDR2: SGHRS and YFSETQ. Trimming removed 1 base at V and 0 bases at J, with 16 bases between. The chain's CDR3 is CASSLRGLATNQETQYF. CDR3 coding DNA: TGCGCCAGCAGCTTGAGAGGGCTAGCCACTAACCAAGAGACCCAGTACTTC.

Sample share makes this clonotype medium-sized. The J gene is TRBJ2-3, the V gene TRBV5-1; D is undetermined. The CDR3 is 16 residues long. The V end lost 7 bases, the J end lost 0 bases, and 18 bases lay between the germline ends. Germline CDR1 is SGHRS and CDR2 is YFSETQ. The CDR3 protein is CASRPAPTRSTDTQYF. The CDR3 DNA reads TGCGCCAGCCGTCCGGCCCCGACTCGGAGCACAGATACGCAGTATTTT.

This clonotype was found many times. The V gene is TRBV2, the J gene TRBJ1-1; 9 positions agree with TRBD1. V shed 4 bases, J shed 3 bases, and the junction held 6 bases outside the gene matches. CDR3 length equals 15 residues. Germline loops: CDR1 SNHLY, CDR2 FYNNEI. CDR3 in amino acids: CASSVWGDRDTEAFF. The CDR3 DNA is TGTGCCAGCAGTGTTTGGGGGGACAGGGACACTGAAGCTTTCTTT.

This chain joins TRBV2 and TRBJ1-1; 7 nucleotides agree with TRBD1. The germline V gene encodes CDR1 SNHLY and CDR2 FYNNEI. This CDR3 spans 15 amino acids. Trimming cost V 5 bases and J 0 bases; bases outside gene matches: 6. CDR3: CASSTGTDMNTEAFF. For the CDR3, the DNA is TGTGCCAGCAGTACCGGGACAGATATGAACACTGAAGCTTTCTTT.

This clonotype was seen only a few times. The gene calls are TRBV20-1 and TRBJ1-5; unclear D gene. V lost 3 bases and J 7 bases, leaving 10 bases between the germline ends. The CDR3 has 12 amino acids. Germline V CDR1 and CDR2: DFQATT, SNEGSKA (reference sequence). The CDR3 sequence is CSASLRGQPQHF. The CDR3 DNA reads TGCAGTGCTAGTCTCCGCGGCCAGCCCCAGCATTTT.

Of note for this clonotype: An end of the junction does not agree with germline; a read error may underlie this. V usage is TRBV4-3 and J usage is TRBJ2-5; D is undetermined. Per the germline V gene, CDR1 is LGHNA and CDR2 is YSLEER. This CDR3 region has 14 residues. This CDR3 reads CTSSQGHGQETQYF. The CDR3 nucleotides read TGCACCAGCAGCCAAGGGCACGGCCAAGAGACCCAGTACTTC.

The chain links TRBV2 to TRBJ1-2; TRBD1 might be the D (6 bases). Germline CDR1 and CDR2: SNHLY and FYNNEI. Trimming pared 5 bases from V and 4 bases from J, leaving 11 bases between. The CDR3 is 13 residues long. The CDR3 sequence: CASSTQGSYGYTF. DNA of the CDR3: TGTGCCAGCAGTACCCAGGGGTCCTATGGCTACACCTTC.

In its sample, this clonotype was seen many times. The chain is built from TRBV7-3 and TRBJ2-2, with no clear D. Trimming removed 0 bases at V and 6 bases at J, with 5 bases between. Per germline, CDR1 SGHTA and CDR2 FQGTGA. The CDR3 consists of 13 residues. CDR3 region: CASSLTPAGELFF. The CDR3 DNA is TGTGCCAGCAGCTTAACCCCCGCCGGGGAGCTGTTTTTT.

The V and J genes are TRBV12-3 or TRBV12-4 and TRBJ1-2, with D possibly being TRBD1 (6 bases). Trimming took 2 bases from V and 7 from J, leaving 17 bases between them. CDR3 length: 15 residues. The CDR3: CASSLWGASDFGYTF. The CDR3 nucleotides are TGTGCCAGCAGTTTATGGGGGGCGTCGGATTTTGGCTACACCTTC.

This clonotype was recorded many times. This CDR3 is CSVDSVGANVLTF. The CDR3 DNA is TGCAGCGTTGATAGCGTTGGGGCCAACGTCCTGACTTTC. This chain links TRBV29-1 with TRBJ2-6, with a possible D match to TRBD2 (5 bases). The CDR3 is 13 amino acids. V lost 3 bases, J lost 3 bases, and 6 bases lay in between. Germline-derived CDR1 and CDR2 are SQVTM and ANQGSEA.

The table lists this clonotype with a few counts. The genes are TRBV7-2 and TRBJ2-1; D may be TRBD2 (5 bases). Germline values: CDR1 SGHTA, CDR2 FQGNSA. V was shortened by 5 bases and J by 2 bases, with 10 bases between the two germline ends. This CDR3 comprises 14 residues. This CDR3 reads CASSRPGTYNEQFF. CDR3 in DNA: TGTGCCAGCAGCCGGCCCGGGACCTACAATGAGCAGTTCTTC.

This clonotype was picked up one time. Given a much more abundant clone one base away, this may be a read error. In DNA form, the CDR3 reads TGTGCCAGCAGCCAGCCTTTTAGCGGGACCGGGGAGCTGATTTTT. Amino acids: CASSQPFSGTGELIF. The gene calls are TRBV7-2 and TRBJ2-2; TRBD2 agrees at 8 bases. The CDR3 has 15 amino acids. Germline-derived CDR1 and CDR2 are SGHTA and FQGNSA.

The CDR3: CASSPRGDEQFF. The CDR3 nucleotides read TGTGCCAGCAGTCCCCGGGGTGATGAGCAGTTCTTC. V usage is TRBV12-3 or TRBV12-4 and J usage is TRBJ2-1; D may be TRBD2 (5 bases). The length of the CDR3 is 12 residues. Trimming cost V 5 bases and J 8 bases, with 10 bases left between them.